This T cell receptor (beta chain) was documented in a study of OX40 agonist ivuxolimab in advanced cancers. Study overall: Allowance was made for prior anti-PD-1, anti-PD-L1 or anti-CTLA-4 therapy, and about 40% had some.

The ends were cut back, 4 bases at V and 3 bases at J, with 13 bases in the middle. The CDR3 extends over 14 amino acids. Germline loops: CDR1 SGHNT, CDR2 YENEEA. Profiled with immunoSEQ multiplex PCR; TCRdb holds only in-frame clones, not every one. The sample has about 50,000 clones, approximately 84% seen once. The sequence came from an adult with an advanced solid tumor such as melanoma, head and neck, liver or kidney cancer. The chain has TRBV11-3 and TRBJ2-7; D is uncertain. The source was CD4+ or CD8+ T cells sorted from blood, collected in a trial of the OX40 agonist ivuxolimab. The CDR3 DNA follows: TGTGCCAGCAGCTATTCGGGCGGAGTCTACGAGCAGTACTTC. It codes for CASSYSGGVYEQYF. Using reference TRBV11-3 and TRBJ2-7 for the parts outside the CDR3, the full variable domain is EAGVVQSPRYKIIEKKQPVAFWCNPISGHNTLYWYLQNLGQGPELLIRYENEEAVDDSQLPKDRFSAERLKGVDSTLKIQPAELGDSAVYLCASSYSGGVYEQYFGPGTRLTVT.